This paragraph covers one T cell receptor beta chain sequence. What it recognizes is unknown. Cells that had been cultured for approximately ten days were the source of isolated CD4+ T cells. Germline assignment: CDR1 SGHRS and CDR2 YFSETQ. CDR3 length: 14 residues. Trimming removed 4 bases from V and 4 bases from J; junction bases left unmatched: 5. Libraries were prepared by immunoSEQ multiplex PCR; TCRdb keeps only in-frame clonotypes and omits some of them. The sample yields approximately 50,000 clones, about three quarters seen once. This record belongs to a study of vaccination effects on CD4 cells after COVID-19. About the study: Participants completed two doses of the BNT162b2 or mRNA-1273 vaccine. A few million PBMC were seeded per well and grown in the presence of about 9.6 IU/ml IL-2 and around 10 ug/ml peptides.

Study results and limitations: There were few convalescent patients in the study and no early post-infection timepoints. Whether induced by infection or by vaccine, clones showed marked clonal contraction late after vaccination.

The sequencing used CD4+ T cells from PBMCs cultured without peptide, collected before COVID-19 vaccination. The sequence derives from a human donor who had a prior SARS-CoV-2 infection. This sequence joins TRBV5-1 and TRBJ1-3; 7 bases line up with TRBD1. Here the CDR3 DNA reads TGCGCCAGCAGCCCCGACAGGGAGGGAAACACCATATATTTT. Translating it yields CASSPDREGNTIYF. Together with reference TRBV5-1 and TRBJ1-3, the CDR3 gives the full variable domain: KAGVTQTPRYLIKTRGQQVTLSCSPISGHRSVSWYQQTPGQGLQFLFEYFSETQRNKGNFPGRFSGRQFSNSRSEMNVSTLELGDSALYLCASSPDREGNTIYFGEGSWLTVV.